These T cell receptor beta chains were read from a single sample in a study of vaccination effects on CD4 cells after COVID-19. Data came from immunoSEQ multiplex PCR; TCRdb stores just in-frame clones and leaves some out. The repertoire holds under 75,000 clones, with under 90% as singletons. These receptors have no identified antigens. The source material was CD4+ T cells from PBMCs cultured with SARS-CoV-2 spike peptides, sampled before COVID-19 vaccination. The receptor set was obtained from a human donor who received a COVID-19 vaccine. Both conserved end residues are part of each CDR3. The D gene is left open where the match is weak. Size tells how often a clone was seen (once, few, many) or the class of an expanded clone, and some rows leave it out.

-	TRBV19	TRBJ1-2	-	CANSVGPRKGYTF	TGTGCCAATTCGGTCGGCCCTAGGAAAGGCTACACCTTC
-	TRBV24-1	TRBJ2-3	TRBD2	CATSLAGITQSTDTQYF	TGTGCCACCAGTCTAGCGGGGATAACTCAGTCCACAGATACGCAGTATTTT
-	TRBV11-2	TRBJ2-5	-	CASQVLGVEETQYF	TGTGCCAGCCAGGTATTGGGGGTGGAAGAGACCCAGTACTTC
few	TRBV7-9	TRBJ1-6	-	CASSLGSSYNSPLHF	TGTGCCAGCAGCTTAGGGAGCTCCTATAATTCACCCCTCCACTTT
few	TRBV7-2	TRBJ1-3	TRBD1	CASSLDRSGNTIYF	TGTGCCAGCAGCTTGGACAGGTCTGGAAACACCATATATTTT
-	TRBV30	TRBJ2-3	TRBD2	CAWINAGGTDTQYF	TGTGCCTGGATTAACGCGGGGGGCACAGATACGCAGTATTTT
-	TRBV30	TRBJ2-2	-	CAWSPNDPTGELFF	TGTGCCTGGAGTCCGAACGATCCTACCGGGGAGCTGTTTTTT
-	TRBV5-1	TRBJ1-2	-	CASSLVTEPYGYTF	TGCGCCAGCAGCTTGGTGACAGAGCCCTATGGCTACACCTTC
-	TRBV10-3	TRBJ2-2	TRBD2	CAITPSTSGGGELFF	TGTGCCATCACACCCTCCACTAGCGGGGGCGGGGAGCTGTTTTTT
once	TRBV6-2/TRBV6-3	TRBJ2-5	-	CASSYSGGPQETQYF	TGTGCCAGCAGTTACTCCGGGGGCCCCCAAGAGACCCAGTACTTC
-	TRBV7-3	TRBJ1-2	-	CASSSRGANYGYTF	TGTGCCAGCAGCTCCCGTGGAGCTAACTATGGCTACACCTTC
-	TRBV5-1	TRBJ2-5	TRBD2	CASSTGLAGGQETQYF	TGCGCCAGCAGCACGGGACTAGCGGGGGGGCAGGAGACCCAGTACTTC
-	TRBV18	TRBJ2-3	-	CASSPPPANLDTQYF	TGTGCCAGCTCACCACCGCCAGCGAACTTAGATACGCAGTATTTT
-	TRBV5-1	TRBJ2-2	TRBD2	CASSRGLAGIGGELFF	TGCGCCAGCAGCCGGGGACTAGCGGGGATAGGCGGGGAGCTGTTTTTT
-	TRBV5-4	TRBJ2-1	-	CASSLADRYNEQFF	TGTGCCAGCAGCTTGGCAGATCGCTACAATGAGCAGTTCTTC
-	TRBV6-4	TRBJ1-5	-	CASSDCEGCPQHF	TGTGCCAGCAGTGACTGTGAGGGGTGCCCCCAGCATTTT
few	TRBV5-1	TRBJ1-1	-	CASSLAGKGGRTEAFF	TGCGCCAGCAGCTTGGCCGGTAAGGGGGGTCGGACTGAAGCTTTCTTT